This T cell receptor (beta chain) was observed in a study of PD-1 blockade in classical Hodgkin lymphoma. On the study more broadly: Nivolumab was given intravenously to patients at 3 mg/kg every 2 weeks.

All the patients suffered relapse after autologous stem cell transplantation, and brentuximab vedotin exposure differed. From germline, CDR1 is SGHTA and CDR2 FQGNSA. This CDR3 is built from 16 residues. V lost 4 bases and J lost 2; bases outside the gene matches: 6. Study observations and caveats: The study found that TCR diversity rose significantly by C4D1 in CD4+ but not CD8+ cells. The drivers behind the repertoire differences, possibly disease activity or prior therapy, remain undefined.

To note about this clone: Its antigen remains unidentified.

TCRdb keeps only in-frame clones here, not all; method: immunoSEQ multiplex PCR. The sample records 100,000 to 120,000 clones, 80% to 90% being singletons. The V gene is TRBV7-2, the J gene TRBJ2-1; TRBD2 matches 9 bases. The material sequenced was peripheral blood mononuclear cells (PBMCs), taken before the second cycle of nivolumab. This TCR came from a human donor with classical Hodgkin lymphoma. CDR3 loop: CASSSVLAGTYNEQFF. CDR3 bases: TGTGCCAGCAGCTCTGTCCTAGCGGGAACCTACAATGAGCAGTTCTTC.